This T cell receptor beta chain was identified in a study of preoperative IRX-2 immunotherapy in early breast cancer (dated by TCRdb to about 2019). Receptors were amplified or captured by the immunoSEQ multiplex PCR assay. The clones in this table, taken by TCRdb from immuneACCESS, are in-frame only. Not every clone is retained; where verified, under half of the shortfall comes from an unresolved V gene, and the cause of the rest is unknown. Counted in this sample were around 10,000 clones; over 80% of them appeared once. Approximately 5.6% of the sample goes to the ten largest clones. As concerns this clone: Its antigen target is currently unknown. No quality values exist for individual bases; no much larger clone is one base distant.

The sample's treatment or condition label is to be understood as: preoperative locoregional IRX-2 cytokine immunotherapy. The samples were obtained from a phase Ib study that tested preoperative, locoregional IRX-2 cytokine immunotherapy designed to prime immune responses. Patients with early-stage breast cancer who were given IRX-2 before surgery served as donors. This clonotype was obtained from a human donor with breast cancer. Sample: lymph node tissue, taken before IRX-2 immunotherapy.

The DNA sequence reads TGTGCCAGCAGCCGGGCGGGTGCAGGGCCCGGGGAGCTGTTTTTT. This codes for CASSRAGAGPGELFF. The chain is made from TRBV14 and TRBJ2-2, with the D gene tentatively TRBD1 or TRBD2, based on 5 matching bases in each. The CDR3 sequence holds 15 residues, the cysteine and phenylalanine included. The read is trimmed to its CDR3 DNA, 45 bases read in frame from base 1. CDR1 SGHDN and CDR2 FVKESK are derived from the germline V gene. The junction shows trimming of 4 bases on V and 6 bases on J, plus 15 bases between the germline ends.